The entry that follows covers one T cell receptor (beta chain) sequence. Its antigen remains unknown. The sample belongs to a study of cytomegalovirus exposure and HLA in healthy donors. Germline V gene sequence: CDR1 SGHRS, CDR2 YFSETQ. The CDR3 spans 16 residues. Trimming took 3 bases from V and 4 from J; bases not matched to a gene: 7. Study-wide results and limits: Most subjects had HLA-A and HLA-B alleles reportedly predicted accurately by TCR beta sequences.

Primers: 60 Vbeta forward and 13 Jbeta reverse. Sequencing was performed with immunoSEQ multiplex PCR; in TCRdb, only in-frame clones are kept and a portion is missing. This table holds roughly 190,000 clones, about three quarters found once. This TCR derives from a female donor in good health and CMV-seronegative. The rearrangement joins TRBV5-1 to TRBJ1-3, with TRBD1 matching 10 bases. Sequences were obtained from PBMCs. DNA for the CDR3: TGCGCCAGCAGCTGGACCGGGACAGGGGACGGAAACACCATATATTTT. Its translation is CASSWTGTGDGNTIYF.